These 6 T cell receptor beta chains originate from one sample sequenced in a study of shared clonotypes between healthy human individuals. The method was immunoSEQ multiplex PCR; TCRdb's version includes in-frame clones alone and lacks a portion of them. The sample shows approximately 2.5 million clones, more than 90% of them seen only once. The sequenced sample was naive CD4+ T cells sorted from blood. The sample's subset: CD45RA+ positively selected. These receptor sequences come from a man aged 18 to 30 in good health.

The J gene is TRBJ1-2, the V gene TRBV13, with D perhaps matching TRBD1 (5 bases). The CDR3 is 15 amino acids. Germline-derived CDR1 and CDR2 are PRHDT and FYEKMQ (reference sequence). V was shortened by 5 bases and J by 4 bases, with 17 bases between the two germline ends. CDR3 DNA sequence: TGTGCCAGCAGCACGTATCAGCGGGACGGCTATGGCTACACCTTC. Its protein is CASSTYQRDGYGYTF. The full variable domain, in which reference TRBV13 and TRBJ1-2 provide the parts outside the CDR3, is AAGVIQSPRHLIKEKRETATLKCYPIPRHDTVYWYQQGPGQDPQFLISFYEKMQSDKGSIPDRFSAQQFSDYHSELNMSSLELGDSALYFCASSTYQRDGYGYTFGSGTRLTVV.

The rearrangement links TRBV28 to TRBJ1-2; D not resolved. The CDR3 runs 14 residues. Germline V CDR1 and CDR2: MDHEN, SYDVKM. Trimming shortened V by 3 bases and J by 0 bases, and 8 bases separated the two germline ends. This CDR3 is CASSFRKPNYGYTF. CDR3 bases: TGTGCCAGCAGTTTCCGGAAACCTAACTATGGCTACACCTTC.

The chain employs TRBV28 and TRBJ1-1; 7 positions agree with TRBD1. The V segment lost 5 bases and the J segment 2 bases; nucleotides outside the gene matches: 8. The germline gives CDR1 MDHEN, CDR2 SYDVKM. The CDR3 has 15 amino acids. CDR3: CASSRRGQFNTEAFF. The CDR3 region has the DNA TGTGCCAGCAGTCGCCGGGGACAGTTTAACACTGAAGCTTTCTTT.

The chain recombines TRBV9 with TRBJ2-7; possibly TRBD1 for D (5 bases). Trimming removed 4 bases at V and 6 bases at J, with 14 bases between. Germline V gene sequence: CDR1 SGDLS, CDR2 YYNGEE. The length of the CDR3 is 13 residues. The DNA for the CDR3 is TGTGCCAGCAGCCCCTCCATTCAGGGCGAGCAGTACTTC. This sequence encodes CASSPSIQGEQYF.

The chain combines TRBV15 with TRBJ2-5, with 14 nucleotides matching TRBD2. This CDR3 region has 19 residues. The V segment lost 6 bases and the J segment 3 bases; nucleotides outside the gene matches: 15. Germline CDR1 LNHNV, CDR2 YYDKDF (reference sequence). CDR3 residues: CATRPFSGLAGAGEETQYF. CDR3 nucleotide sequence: TGTGCCACCAGACCCTTTTCGGGACTAGCGGGGGCCGGGGAAGAGACCCAGTACTTC.

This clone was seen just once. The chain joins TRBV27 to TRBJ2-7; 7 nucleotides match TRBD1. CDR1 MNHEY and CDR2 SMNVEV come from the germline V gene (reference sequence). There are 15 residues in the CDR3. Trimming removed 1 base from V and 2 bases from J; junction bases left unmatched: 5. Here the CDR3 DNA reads TGTGCCAGCAGTTTATTTGGGCAGGGGGCCTACGAGCAGTACTTC. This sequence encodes CASSLFGQGAYEQYF.